This T cell receptor (beta chain) was captured in a study of T cells in Graves' hyperthyroidism and ophthalmopathy. The hyperthyroidism was newly diagnosed and had lasted under 2 months; the patients were aged 18 to 65. Template material for amplifying TCR beta CDR3 regions consisted of RNA transcripts. Using the HTBI primer set, a first-round RT-PCR was run on the TCR CDR3. TCRdb re-analysed the multiplex PCR reads in MiXCR, keeping a single row per CDR3 protein. The sample has roughly 200,000 distinct CDR3 sequences; approximately 20% are singletons. This sequence originates from a man aged 35-49 years with Graves' hyperthyroidism. The sequencing input was blood.

The CDR3 loop reads CASKRDANTGELFF. CDR3 DNA: TGCGCCAGCAAAAGGGACGCGAACACCGGGGAGCTGTTTTTT. This chain links TRBV5-1 with TRBJ2-2; perhaps D is TRBD1 or TRBD2 (5 bases each). The germline V gene encodes CDR1 SGHRS and CDR2 YFSETQ. CDR3 length: 14 amino acids. V lost 6 bases and J lost 0, with 9 bases in between.